This T cell receptor (beta chain) derives from a study of human T cells and chemical hapten exposure. Time point described: patch test 1, 2 weeks after DPC sensitization. The treatment was: therapeutic diphenylcyclopropenone sensitization with weekly scalp DPC. There are many counts of this clonotype. Germline V gives CDR1 SGHNT, CDR2 YYREEE (reference sequence). The V end lost 4 bases, the J end lost 1 base, and 11 bases lay between the germline ends. The CDR3 runs 14 residues. Individual cDNA molecules (in the library) carried attached unique molecular identifiers. In TCRdb, the RACE reads were re-called with MiXCR into one record per CDR3 protein. The sample has approximately 400,000 distinct CDR3 sequences; approximately 5% are singletons.

The sample in question was whole blood, obtained in connection with sensitization to the hapten diphenylcyclopropenone (DPC). This TCR was recovered from a woman aged 45-65 years with alopecia areata. Some clones in this sample may be carry-over from other donors' samples. V is TRBV5-4 and J is TRBJ1-2; D unclear. CDR3 DNA: TGTGCCAGCAGCCAGATGACGGTTAACTATGGCTACACCTTC. Its protein product is CASSQMTVNYGYTF.